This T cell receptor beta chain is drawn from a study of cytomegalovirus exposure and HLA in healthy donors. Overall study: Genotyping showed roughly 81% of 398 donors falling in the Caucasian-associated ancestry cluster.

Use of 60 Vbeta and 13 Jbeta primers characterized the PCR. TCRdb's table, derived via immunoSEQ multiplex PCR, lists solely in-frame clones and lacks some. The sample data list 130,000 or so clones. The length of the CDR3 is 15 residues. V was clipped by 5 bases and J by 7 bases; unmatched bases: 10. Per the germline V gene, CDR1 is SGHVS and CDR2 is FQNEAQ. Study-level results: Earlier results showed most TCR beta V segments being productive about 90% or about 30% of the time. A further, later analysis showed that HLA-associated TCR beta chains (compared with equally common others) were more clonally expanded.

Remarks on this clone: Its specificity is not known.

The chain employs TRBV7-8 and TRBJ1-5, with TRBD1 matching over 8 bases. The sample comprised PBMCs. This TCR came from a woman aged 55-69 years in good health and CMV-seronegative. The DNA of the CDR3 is TGTGCCAGCAGCGACGGACAGGGCGGAGGCCAGCCCCAGCATTTT. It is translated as CASSDGQGGGQPQHF.